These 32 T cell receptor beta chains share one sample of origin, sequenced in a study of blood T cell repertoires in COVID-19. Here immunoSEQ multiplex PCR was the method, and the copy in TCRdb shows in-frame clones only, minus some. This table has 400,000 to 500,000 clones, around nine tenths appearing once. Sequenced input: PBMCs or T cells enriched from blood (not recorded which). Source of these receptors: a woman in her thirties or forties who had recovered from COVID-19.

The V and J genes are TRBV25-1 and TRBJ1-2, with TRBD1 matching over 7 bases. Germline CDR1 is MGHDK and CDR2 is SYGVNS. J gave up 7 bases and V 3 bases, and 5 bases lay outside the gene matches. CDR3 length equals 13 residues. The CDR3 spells CASSDRGKVGYTF. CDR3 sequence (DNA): TGTGCCAGCAGTGACAGGGGGAAGGTTGGCTACACCTTC.

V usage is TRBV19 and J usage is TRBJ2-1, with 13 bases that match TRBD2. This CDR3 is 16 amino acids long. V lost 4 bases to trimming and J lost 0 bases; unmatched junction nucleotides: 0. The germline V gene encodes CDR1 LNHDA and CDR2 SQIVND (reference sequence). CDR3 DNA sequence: TGTGCCAGTAGTAGGACTAGCGGGGGCTCCTACAATGAGCAGTTCTTC. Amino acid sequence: CASSRTSGGSYNEQFF.

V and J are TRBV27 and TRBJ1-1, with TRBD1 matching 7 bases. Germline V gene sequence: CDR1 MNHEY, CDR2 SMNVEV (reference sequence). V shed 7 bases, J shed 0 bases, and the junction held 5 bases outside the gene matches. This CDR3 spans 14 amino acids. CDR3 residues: CASKLTGLNTEAFF. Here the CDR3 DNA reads TGTGCCAGCAAACTGACAGGGTTGAACACTGAAGCTTTCTTT.

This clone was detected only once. The CDR3 DNA reads TGTGCCAGCAGTTTTCCCGCCCTGACAGGGATGATGCAGTTCTTC. Its protein is CASSFPALTGMMQFF. The chain joins TRBV27 to TRBJ2-1; 7 nucleotides line up with TRBD1. The CDR3 contains 15 residues. Germline values: CDR1 MNHEY, CDR2 SMNVEV (reference sequence). The trim removed 3 bases at V and 12 bases at J, leaving 14 bases unmatched.

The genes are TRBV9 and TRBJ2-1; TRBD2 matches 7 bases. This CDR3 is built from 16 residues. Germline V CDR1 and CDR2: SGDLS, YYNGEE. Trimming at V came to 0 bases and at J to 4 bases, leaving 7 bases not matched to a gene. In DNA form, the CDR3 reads TGTGCCAGCAGCGTAGAAGCTAGCGGAACTTACAATGAGCAGTTCTTC. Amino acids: CASSVEASGTYNEQFF.

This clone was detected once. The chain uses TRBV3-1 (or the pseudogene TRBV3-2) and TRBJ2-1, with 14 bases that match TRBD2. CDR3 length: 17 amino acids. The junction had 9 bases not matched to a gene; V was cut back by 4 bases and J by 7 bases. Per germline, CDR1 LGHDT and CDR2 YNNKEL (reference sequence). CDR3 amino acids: CASSPLPGLAGANEQFF. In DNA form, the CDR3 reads TGTGCCAGCAGCCCACTCCCGGGACTAGCGGGAGCAAATGAGCAGTTCTTC.

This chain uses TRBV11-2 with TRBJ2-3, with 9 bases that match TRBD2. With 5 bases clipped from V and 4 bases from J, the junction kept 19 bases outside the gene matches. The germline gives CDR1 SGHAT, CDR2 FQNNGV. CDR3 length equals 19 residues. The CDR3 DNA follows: TGTGCCAGCAGCAATAATCCGTTGACTAGCGGACTAGCTGCAGATACGCAGTATTTT. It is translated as CASSNNPLTSGLAADTQYF.

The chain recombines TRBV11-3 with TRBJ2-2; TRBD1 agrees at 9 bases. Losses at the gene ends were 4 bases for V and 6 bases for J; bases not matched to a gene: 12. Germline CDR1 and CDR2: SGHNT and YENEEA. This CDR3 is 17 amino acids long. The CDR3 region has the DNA TGTGCCAGCAGCTACTTGACAGGGGGTGGGGAAGCCGGGGAGCTGTTTTTT. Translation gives CASSYLTGGGEAGELFF.

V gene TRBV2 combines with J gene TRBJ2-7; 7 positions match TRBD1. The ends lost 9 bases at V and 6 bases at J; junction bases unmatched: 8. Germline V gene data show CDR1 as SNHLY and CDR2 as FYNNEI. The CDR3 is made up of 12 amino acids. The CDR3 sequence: CASNTGAGEQYF. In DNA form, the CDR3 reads TGTGCCAGTAATACAGGGGCCGGCGAGCAGTACTTC. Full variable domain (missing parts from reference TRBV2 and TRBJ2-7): EPEVTQTPSHQVTQMGQEVILRCVPISNHLYFYWYRQILGQKVEFLVSFYNNEISEKSEIFDDQFSVERPDGSNFTLKIRSTKLEDSAMYFCASNTGAGEQYFGPGTRLTVT.

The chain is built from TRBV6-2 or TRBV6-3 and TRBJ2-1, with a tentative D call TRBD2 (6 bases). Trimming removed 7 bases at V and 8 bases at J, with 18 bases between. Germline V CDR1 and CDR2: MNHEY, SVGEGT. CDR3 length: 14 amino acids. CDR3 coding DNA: TGTGCCAGCACCCCTAGCGTTGACGTCTATGAGCAGTTCTTC. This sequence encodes CASTPSVDVYEQFF.

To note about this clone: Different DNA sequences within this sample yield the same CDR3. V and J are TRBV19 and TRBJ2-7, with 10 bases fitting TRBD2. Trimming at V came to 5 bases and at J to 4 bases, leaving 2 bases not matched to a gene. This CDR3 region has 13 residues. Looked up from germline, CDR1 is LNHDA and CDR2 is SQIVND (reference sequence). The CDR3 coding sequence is TGTGCCAGTAGTGTAGCGGGAGGTTACGAGCAGTACTTC. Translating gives CASSVAGGYEQYF.

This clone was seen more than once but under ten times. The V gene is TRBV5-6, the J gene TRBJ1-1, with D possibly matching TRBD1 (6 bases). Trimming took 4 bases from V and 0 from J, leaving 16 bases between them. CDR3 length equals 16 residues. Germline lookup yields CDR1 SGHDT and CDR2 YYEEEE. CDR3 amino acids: CASSPTGHSLNTEAFF. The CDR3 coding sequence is TGTGCCAGCAGCCCCACGGGACACTCACTGAACACTGAAGCTTTCTTT. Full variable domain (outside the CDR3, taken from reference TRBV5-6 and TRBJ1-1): DAGVTQSPTHLIKTRGQQVTLRCSPKSGHDTVSWYQQALGQGPQFIFQYYEEEERQRGNFPDRFSGHQFPNYSSELNVNALLLGDSALYLCASSPTGHSLNTEAFFGQGTRLTVV.

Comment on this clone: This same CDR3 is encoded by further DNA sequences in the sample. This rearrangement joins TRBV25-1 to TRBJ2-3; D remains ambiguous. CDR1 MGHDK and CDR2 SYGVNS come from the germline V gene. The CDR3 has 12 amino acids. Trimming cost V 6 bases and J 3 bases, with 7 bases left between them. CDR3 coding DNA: TGTGCCAGCAGCCGAGGAACAGATACGCAGTATTTT. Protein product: CASSRGTDTQYF.

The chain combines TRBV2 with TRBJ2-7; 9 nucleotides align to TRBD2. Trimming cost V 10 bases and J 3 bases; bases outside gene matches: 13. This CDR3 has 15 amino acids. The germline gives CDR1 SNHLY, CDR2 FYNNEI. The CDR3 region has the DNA TGTGCCACCAGCGTTGGGGCGGGAGGGAACTACGAGCAGTACTTC. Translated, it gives CATSVGAGGNYEQYF.

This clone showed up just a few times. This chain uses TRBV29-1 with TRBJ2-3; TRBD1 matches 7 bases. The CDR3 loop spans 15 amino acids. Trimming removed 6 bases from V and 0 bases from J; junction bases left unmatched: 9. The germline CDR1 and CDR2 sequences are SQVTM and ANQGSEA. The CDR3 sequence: CSVCEGATSTDTQYF. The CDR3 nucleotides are TGCAGCGTATGTGAGGGGGCTACTAGCACAGATACGCAGTATTTT.

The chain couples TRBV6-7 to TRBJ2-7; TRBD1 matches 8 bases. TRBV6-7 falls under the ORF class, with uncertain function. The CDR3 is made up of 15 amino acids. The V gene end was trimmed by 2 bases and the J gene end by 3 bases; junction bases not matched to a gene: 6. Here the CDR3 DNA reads TGTGCCAGCAGTTACCGGGACAGGCACGTCTACGAGCAGTACTTC. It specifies CASSYRDRHVYEQYF.

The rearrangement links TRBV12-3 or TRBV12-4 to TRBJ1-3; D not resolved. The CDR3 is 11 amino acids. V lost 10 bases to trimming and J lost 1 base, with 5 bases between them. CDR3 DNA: TGTGCCACCCCTTCTGGAAACACCATATATTTT. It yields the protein CATPSGNTIYF.

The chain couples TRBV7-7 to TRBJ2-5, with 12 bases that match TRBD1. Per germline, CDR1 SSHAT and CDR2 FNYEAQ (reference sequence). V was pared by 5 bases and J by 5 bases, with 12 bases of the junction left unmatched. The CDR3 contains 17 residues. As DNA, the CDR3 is TGTGCCAGCAGCCGAACCCCGGGACAGGGGGCGTGGGAGACCCAGTACTTC. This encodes CASSRTPGQGAWETQYF.

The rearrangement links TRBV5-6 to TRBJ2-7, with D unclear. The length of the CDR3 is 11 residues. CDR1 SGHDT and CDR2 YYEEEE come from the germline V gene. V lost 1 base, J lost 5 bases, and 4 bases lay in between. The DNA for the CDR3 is TGTGCCAGCAGCTTGCAGAACGAGCAGTACTTC. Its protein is CASSLQNEQYF.

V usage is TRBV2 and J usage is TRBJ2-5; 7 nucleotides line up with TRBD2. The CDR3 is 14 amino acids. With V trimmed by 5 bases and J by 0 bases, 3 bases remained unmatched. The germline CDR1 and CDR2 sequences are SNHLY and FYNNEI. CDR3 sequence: CASSYGLDQETQYF. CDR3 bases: TGTGCCAGCAGTTATGGACTAGACCAAGAGACCCAGTACTTC.

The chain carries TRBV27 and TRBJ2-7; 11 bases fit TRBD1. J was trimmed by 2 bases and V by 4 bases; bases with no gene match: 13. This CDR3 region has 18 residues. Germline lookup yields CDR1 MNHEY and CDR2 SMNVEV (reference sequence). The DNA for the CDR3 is TGTGCCAGCAGTTCAAGACGGCGGACAGGGGGCTCCACCTACGAGCAGTACTTC. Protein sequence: CASSSRRRTGGSTYEQYF.

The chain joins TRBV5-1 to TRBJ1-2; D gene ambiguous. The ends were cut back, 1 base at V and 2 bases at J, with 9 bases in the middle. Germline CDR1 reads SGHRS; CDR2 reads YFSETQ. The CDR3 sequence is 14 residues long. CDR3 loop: CASSLNTWNYGYTF. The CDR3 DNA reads TGCGCCAGCAGCTTGAACACGTGGAACTATGGCTACACCTTC.

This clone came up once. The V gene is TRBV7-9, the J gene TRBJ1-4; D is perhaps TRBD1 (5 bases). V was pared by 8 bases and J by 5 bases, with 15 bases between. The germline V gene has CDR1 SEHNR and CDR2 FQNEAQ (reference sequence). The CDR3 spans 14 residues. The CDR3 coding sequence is TGTGCCAGCGGAAAGACAGCGGGGAATGAAAAACTGTTTTTT. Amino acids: CASGKTAGNEKLFF.

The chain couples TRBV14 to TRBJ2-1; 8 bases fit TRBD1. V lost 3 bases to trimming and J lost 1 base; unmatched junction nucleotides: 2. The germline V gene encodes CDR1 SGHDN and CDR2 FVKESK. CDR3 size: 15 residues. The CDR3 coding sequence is TGTGCCAGCAGCCAGAGACAGGGGTCCTACAATGAGCAGTTCTTC. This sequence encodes CASSQRQGSYNEQFF.

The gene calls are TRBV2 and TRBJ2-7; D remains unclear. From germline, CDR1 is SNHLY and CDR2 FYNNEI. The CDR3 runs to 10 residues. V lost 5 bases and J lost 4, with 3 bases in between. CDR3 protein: CASSQYEQYF. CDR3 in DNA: TGTGCCAGCAGTCAGTACGAGCAGTACTTC.

As DNA, the CDR3 is TGTGCCAGCAGCTTAGATGTTAGACAGGCCCCGGGTGGCTACACCTTC. It translates to CASSLDVRQAPGGYTF. The rearrangement links TRBV11-2 to TRBJ1-2, with a tentative D call TRBD1 (6 bases). V was trimmed by 0 bases and J by 7 bases, leaving 18 bases between them. The CDR3 covers 16 residues. Per the germline V gene, CDR1 is SGHAT and CDR2 is FQNNGV.

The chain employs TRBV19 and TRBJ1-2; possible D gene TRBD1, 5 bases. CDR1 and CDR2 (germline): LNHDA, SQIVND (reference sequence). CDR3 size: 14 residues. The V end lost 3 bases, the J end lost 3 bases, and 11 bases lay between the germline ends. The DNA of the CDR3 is TGTGCCAGTAGTATCGCAGGGATCGACTATGGCTACACCTTC. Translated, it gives CASSIAGIDYGYTF.

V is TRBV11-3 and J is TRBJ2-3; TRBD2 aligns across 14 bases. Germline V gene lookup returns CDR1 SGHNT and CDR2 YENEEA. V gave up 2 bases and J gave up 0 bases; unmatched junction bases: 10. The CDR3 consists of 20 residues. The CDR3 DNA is TGTGCCAGCAGCTTAAGTGGTTGGGGACTAGCGGGAGTAAGCACAGATACGCAGTATTTT. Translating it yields CASSLSGWGLAGVSTDTQYF.

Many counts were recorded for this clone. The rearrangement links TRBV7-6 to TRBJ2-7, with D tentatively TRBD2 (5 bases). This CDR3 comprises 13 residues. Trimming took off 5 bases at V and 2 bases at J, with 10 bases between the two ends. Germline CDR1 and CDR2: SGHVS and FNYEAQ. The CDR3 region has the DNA TGTGCCAGCAGCCCGGAGGTTACCTACGAGCAGTACTTC. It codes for CASSPEVTYEQYF. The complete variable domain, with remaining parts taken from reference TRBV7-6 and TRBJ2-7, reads GAGVSQSPRYKVTKRGQDVALRCDPISGHVSLYWYRQALGQGPEFLTYFNYEAQQDKSGLPNDRFSAERPEGSISTLTIQRTEQRDSAMYRCASSPEVTYEQYFGPGTRLTVT.

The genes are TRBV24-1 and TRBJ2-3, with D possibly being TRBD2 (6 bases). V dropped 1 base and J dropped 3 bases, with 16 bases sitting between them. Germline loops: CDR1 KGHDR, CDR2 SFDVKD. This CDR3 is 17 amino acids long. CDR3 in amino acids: CATSDFWSGGGTDTQYF. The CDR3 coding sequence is TGTGCCACCAGTGATTTCTGGTCAGGTGGGGGGACAGATACGCAGTATTTT.

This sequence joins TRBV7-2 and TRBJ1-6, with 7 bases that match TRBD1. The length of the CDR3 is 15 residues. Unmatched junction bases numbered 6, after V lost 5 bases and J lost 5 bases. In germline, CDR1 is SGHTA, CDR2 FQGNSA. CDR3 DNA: TGTGCCAGCAGCCCAACCGGGACAGATAATTCACCCCTCCACTTT. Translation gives CASSPTGTDNSPLHF.

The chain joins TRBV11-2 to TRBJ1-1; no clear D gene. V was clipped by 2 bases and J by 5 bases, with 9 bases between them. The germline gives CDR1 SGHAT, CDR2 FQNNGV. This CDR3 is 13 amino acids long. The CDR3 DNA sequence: TGTGCCAGCAGCTTATCTTGGCAAACTGAAGCTTTCTTT. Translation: CASSLSWQTEAFF.